The entry that follows covers one T cell receptor (beta chain) sequence. This sample stems from a study of blood T cell repertoires in COVID-19. This CDR3 is 17 amino acids long. V was cut by 4 bases and J by 1 base, with 16 bases left in between. The germline gives CDR1 LNHDA, CDR2 SQIVND (reference sequence). In the study's own analysis: Counts of nucleated cells, estimated from reference gene primer amplification, were obtained. TCRdb keeps only in-frame clones here, not all; method: immunoSEQ multiplex PCR. D and trimming come from the DNA, and the V and J calls and clone size come from that table. The sample lists roughly 180,000 clones, roughly 76% occurring once.

The TCR comes from a woman in her 50s with active or convalescent COVID-19. Sequencing used peripheral blood. The chain carries TRBV19 and TRBJ1-4; D may be TRBD1 (5 bases). CDR3 nucleotide sequence: TGTGCCAGTAGTAATACCGGAGGGGCGGGAACTAATGAAAAACTGTTTTTT. Protein sequence: CASSNTGGAGTNEKLFF.